The source of this TCR beta chain is a study of a mutant IDH1 vaccine in newly diagnosed glioma. Study-wide context: Therapy received beforehand was radiotherapy, temozolomide, or both, with most patients given both.

Sequencing used immunoSEQ multiplex PCR; TCRdb keeps in-frame clones, though not all of them. Among tens of thousands of clones, less than 85% were seen once, and the ten largest hold roughly 4.3%. Trimming shortened V by 8 bases and J by 4 bases, and 17 bases separated the two germline ends. The CDR3 is made up of 13 amino acids. Per germline, CDR1 GTSNPN and CDR2 SVGIG (reference sequence). Regarding time point: week 47, end of study. Alongside topical imiquimod, each dose of vaccine comprised 300 ug of mutant IDH1 20-mer peptide. Points on this clone: No antigen is known for it.

This sequence joins TRBV30 and TRBJ1-2; possibly TRBD1 for D (6 bases). The sample was PBMCs, taken from a glioma patient whose treatment included an IDH1 peptide vaccine. This receptor was taken from a woman between 25 and 40 years old with glioma. Some clones in this sample may be carry-over from other donors' samples. CDR3 coding DNA: TGTGCCGGGGAGGGGGGCGAGGGCTATGGCTACACCTTC. Encoded protein: CAGEGGEGYGYTF. Full variable domain (remainder filled in from reference TRBV30 and TRBJ1-2): SQTIHQWPATLVQPVGSPLSLECTVEGTSNPNLYWYRQAAGRGLQLLFYSVGIGQISSEVPQNLSASRPQDRQFILSSKKLLLSDSGFYLCAGEGGEGYGYTFGSGTRLTVV.